This T cell receptor beta chain was obtained from a study of chemoradiotherapy in HPV16-positive cancers. Turning to the study itself: A couple of HPV16-positive patients' cells yielded candidate HPV-specific clones and common motifs.

Samples were taken several times over chemoradiotherapy. Of note for this clone: Its antigen is as yet unknown.

Assay used: immunoSEQ multiplex PCR; TCRdb lists only in-frame clones, some missing. The sample has 9,400 or so clones, around four fifths seen once. Study-wide points: HPV-responsive T-cell expansion during chemoradiotherapy was linked to improved recurrence-free survival in HPV16-positive patients. Non-HPV-specific T cells did not expand in tumors during treatment, whereas candidate HPV-specific clones and E7-related motifs did.

Germline-derived CDR1 and CDR2 are GTSNPN and SVGIG (reference sequence). V shed 2 bases and J shed 8 bases, with 12 bases lying between them. CDR3 size: 13 residues. The rearrangement joins TRBV30 to TRBJ1-4; TRBD1 is a possible D gene (5 bases). The origin of this receptor is a human donor with HPV-associated anogenital cancer. This specimen was acquired from a patient who underwent chemoradiotherapy. The CDR3 here is CAWSLQGREKLFF. CDR3 nucleotides: TGTGCCTGGAGTCTGCAGGGAAGAGAAAAACTGTTTTTT.